The 17 T cell receptor beta chains below were found in one sample sequenced in a study of blood T cell repertoires in COVID-19. Using immunoSEQ multiplex PCR, the repertoire was profiled, and TCRdb retains in-frame clones only, with some absent. Among 50,000 to 70,000 clones listed, more than 70% were seen once. The sample comprised peripheral blood. These receptors were taken from a middle-aged man with active COVID-19.

CDR3 DNA: TGTGCCAGCAGTTACAAGGAGTACTATGAAGCTTTCTTT. It is translated as CASSYKEYYEAFF. The chain employs TRBV6-6 and TRBJ1-1; D uncertain. CDR1 MNHNY and CDR2 SVGAGI come from the germline V gene (reference sequence). This CDR3 contains 13 residues. The V and J ends lost 2 bases and 7 bases respectively, with 11 bases between them.

This sequence joins TRBV10-3 and TRBJ1-2; 8 bases match TRBD1. This CDR3 region has 16 residues. The V gene's germline CDR1 is ENHRY and CDR2 SYGVKD. V shed 6 bases and J 5 bases; nucleotides not matched to a gene: 14. CDR3 residues: CAISTTGEVGRYGYTF. The CDR3 region has the DNA TGTGCCATCAGCACGACAGGGGAAGTTGGTCGTTATGGCTACACCTTC.

Within the sample, this clone is medium-sized. The rearrangement uses TRBV19 and TRBJ1-5; D possibly corresponds to TRBD1 (6 bases). The CDR3 runs to 14 residues. Trimming took 7 bases from V and 6 from J, leaving 16 bases between them. CDR1 and CDR2 (germline): LNHDA, SQIVND (reference sequence). Here the CDR3 DNA reads TGTGCCAGTACCCGAGGGGGTATGAGTCAGCCCCAGCATTTT. It translates to CASTRGGMSQPQHF.

J is TRBJ2-7 and V is TRBV6-5, with a possible D match to TRBD1 (6 bases). The CDR3 loop spans 15 amino acids. CDR1 and CDR2 (germline): MNHEY, SVGAGI. Trimming cost V 4 bases and J 4 bases, with 17 bases left between them. The CDR3 DNA reads TGTGCCAGCAGTTTACAGGGTGGGAGAGGTTACGAGCAGTACGTC. Translated: CASSLQGGRGYEQYV.

The rearrangement joins TRBV2 to TRBJ1-6; D is uncertain. The length of the CDR3 is 13 residues. Germline loops: CDR1 SNHLY, CDR2 FYNNEI. Trimming removed 6 bases at V and 7 bases at J, with 10 bases between. CDR3 loop: CASRPVLNSPLHF. The CDR3 DNA reads TGTGCCAGCAGGCCCGTTCTAAATTCACCCCTCCACTTT.

The chain is built from TRBV6-6 and TRBJ2-4; 7 nucleotides agree with TRBD1. V gave up 5 bases and J gave up 9 bases; unmatched junction bases: 13. The CDR3 totals 15 residues. Germline V lookup: CDR1 MNHNY, CDR2 SVGAGI (reference sequence). This chain's CDR3 is CASSKGEGARSIQYF. The CDR3 DNA follows: TGTGCCAGCAGTAAAGGAGAGGGGGCCAGGAGCATTCAGTACTTC.

The V gene is TRBV3-1 (or the pseudogene TRBV3-2), the J gene TRBJ2-1; 8 bases map to TRBD1. Trimming at V came to 11 bases and at J to 9 bases, leaving 6 bases not matched to a gene. Looked up from germline, CDR1 is LGHDT and CDR2 is YNNKEL (reference sequence). The CDR3 extends over 11 amino acids. The CDR3 spells CASRQGPEQFF. Written as DNA, the CDR3 is TGTGCCTCCCGACAGGGGCCTGAGCAGTTCTTC.

The gene calls are TRBV3-1 (or the pseudogene TRBV3-2) and TRBJ1-5, with D possibly TRBD1 on 6 matching bases. Germline values: CDR1 LGHDT, CDR2 YNNKEL (reference sequence). The CDR3 has 16 residues. V was trimmed by 1 base and J by 3 bases, leaving 13 bases between them. CDR3 coding DNA: TGTGCCAGCAGCCAAGGCCAGGGGAGTTTCAATCAGCCCCAGCATTTT. This gives the protein CASSQGQGSFNQPQHF.

The CDR3 region is CSALSGRAYEQYV. In nucleotides, the CDR3 is TGCAGCGCCCTTAGCGGGAGGGCCTACGAGCAGTACGTC. The chain is built from TRBV29-1 and TRBJ2-7, with 11 bases aligning to TRBD2. Germline lookup yields CDR1 SQVTM and CDR2 ANQGSEA. CDR3 length: 13 residues. The J segment lost 2 bases and the V segment lost 7 bases, leaving 4 bases of the junction unmatched.

This chain connects TRBV2 to TRBJ1-4, with a weak D call TRBD1 (6 bases). Per germline, CDR1 SNHLY and CDR2 FYNNEI. The CDR3 has 15 amino acids. V dropped 0 bases and J dropped 5 bases, with 10 bases sitting between them. The CDR3 sequence: CASSEAQGRNEKLFF. The CDR3 nucleotides are TGTGCCAGCAGTGAAGCTCAGGGGCGGAATGAAAAACTGTTTTTT.

This chain joins TRBV27 and TRBJ1-2; D ambiguous. Trimming cost V 4 bases and J 3 bases, with 18 bases left between them. In germline, CDR1 is MNHEY, CDR2 SMNVEV (reference sequence). The CDR3 extends over 16 amino acids. CDR3 bases: TGTGCCAGCAGTTATCATCCCTGGTCCGGAGACTATGGCTACACCTTC. Protein: CASSYHPWSGDYGYTF.

The J gene is TRBJ2-1, the V gene TRBV5-1, with no clear D. Trimming pared 2 bases from V and 1 base from J, leaving 13 bases between. Germline V gene lookup returns CDR1 SGHRS and CDR2 YFSETQ. The length of the CDR3 is 16 residues. The CDR3 protein is CASSLSSAVSYNEQFF. For the CDR3, the DNA is TGCGCCAGCAGCTTATCTTCTGCGGTTTCCTACAATGAGCAGTTCTTC.

V and J are TRBV5-4 and TRBJ2-2; perhaps TRBD1 as D (6 bases). There are 17 residues in the CDR3. V was shortened by 1 base and J by 2 bases, with 15 bases between the two germline ends. Germline CDR1 and CDR2: SGHNT and YYREEE (reference sequence). CDR3 loop: CASSLRTRTANTGELFF. CDR3 coding DNA: TGTGCCAGCAGCTTGAGGACTCGGACAGCCAACACCGGGGAGCTGTTTTTT.

V and J are TRBV5-4 and TRBJ2-3, with 11 bases identical to TRBD2. V lost 0 bases to trimming and J lost 1 base; unmatched junction nucleotides: 4. CDR1 is SGHNT, CDR2 YYREEE, per germline (reference sequence). This CDR3 is built from 17 residues. The CDR3, as DNA: TGTGCCAGCAGCTTGGCCCTACTAGCGGGGGGCACAGATACGCAGTATTTT. Amino acids: CASSLALLAGGTDTQYF.

Comments on this clone: Other DNA sequences in this specimen translate into the identical CDR3. The chain carries TRBV4-2 and TRBJ1-5; no clear D. This CDR3 has 15 residues. V lost 3 bases and J lost 2, with 11 bases in between. CDR1 is LGHNA, CDR2 YNFKEQ, per germline. The CDR3: CASSQERGGNQPQHF. The CDR3 bases are TGTGCCAGCAGCCAGGAGCGAGGTGGCAATCAGCCCCAGCATTTT.

V and J are TRBV6-4 and TRBJ2-1, with 11 bases lining up with TRBD2. This CDR3 spans 15 amino acids. CDR1 and CDR2 (germline): MRHNA, SNTAGT. With 5 bases clipped from V and 6 bases from J, the junction kept 6 bases outside the gene matches. The chain's CDR3 is CASSITSGSFNEQFF. The CDR3 bases are TGTGCCAGCAGTATAACTAGCGGGAGCTTCAATGAGCAGTTCTTC.

The rearrangement joins TRBV27 to TRBJ1-5; TRBD1 might be the D (5 bases). Germline CDR1 reads MNHEY; CDR2 reads SMNVEV (reference sequence). The CDR3 is made up of 16 amino acids. The ends were cut back, 3 bases at V and 2 bases at J, with 14 bases in the middle. CDR3 in amino acids: CASSFVGGIGNQPQHF. DNA for the CDR3: TGTGCCAGCAGTTTTGTCGGGGGGATAGGCAATCAGCCCCAGCATTTT.